Listed below are T cell receptor beta chains from one sample, sequenced in a study of T cells in Graves' hyperthyroidism and ophthalmopathy. TCRdb reprocessed the multiplex PCR reads via MiXCR and lists one record per CDR3 protein. The sample yields a few hundred thousand distinct CDR3 sequences, about 45% seen once. Material for sequencing was peripheral blood or thyroid tissue (not recorded which). These receptors all stem from a woman younger than 30 with Graves' hyperthyroidism. CDR3s include the opening cysteine and the closing phenylalanine or tryptophan. D genes are given only for firm matches. Only some rows state a clone size, as once, few, many or a class for expanded clones.

cdr3_aa: CASSPSGLRNTEAFF; cdr3_nt: TGTGCCAGCAGCCCATCCGGGTTACGGAACACTGAAGCTTTCTTT; clone_size: many; j_call: TRBJ1-1; d_call: .; v_call: TRBV7-9
cdr3_aa: CASSLGDSFYEQYF; cdr3_nt: TGTGCCAGCAGCTTAGGGGACTCTTTCTACGAGCAGTACTTC; clone_size: many; j_call: TRBJ2-7; d_call: .; v_call: TRBV7-9
cdr3_aa: CASSYRSSGGGELFF; cdr3_nt: TGTGCCAGCAGCTACAGGTCGTCGGGAGGCGGGGAGCTGTTTTTT; clone_size: .; j_call: TRBJ2-2; d_call: TRBD2; v_call: TRBV7-2
cdr3_aa: CASSQREGGYEQYF; cdr3_nt: TGCGCCAGCAGCCAACGGGAAGGGGGATACGAGCAGTACTTC; clone_size: .; j_call: TRBJ2-7; d_call: .; v_call: TRBV4-3
cdr3_aa: CASSYLATSASYEQYF; cdr3_nt: TGTGCCAGCAGCTACTTAGCGACTAGCGCGTCCTACGAGCAGTACTTC; clone_size: many; j_call: TRBJ2-7; d_call: TRBD2; v_call: TRBV7-8
cdr3_aa: CASSLDGSYNYGYTF; cdr3_nt: TGCGCCAGCAGCTTGGACGGATCCTATAACTATGGCTACACCTTC; clone_size: many; j_call: TRBJ1-2; d_call: .; v_call: TRBV5-1
cdr3_aa: CASSSDGRPTNEKLFF; cdr3_nt: TGTGCCAGCAGCTCCGACGGACGTCCAACTAATGAAAAACTGTTTTTT; clone_size: many; j_call: TRBJ1-4; d_call: .; v_call: TRBV5-4
cdr3_aa: CASSEARGTRTYEHF; cdr3_nt: TGTGCCAGCAGTGAAGCGCGCGGAACACGAACCTACGAGCATTTT; clone_size: .; j_call: TRBJ1-5; d_call: .; v_call: TRBV2
cdr3_aa: CGAGSETAGLGYTF; cdr3_nt: TGTGGAGCCGGTAGCGAGACTGCTGGCTTGGGCTACACCTTC; clone_size: .; j_call: TRBJ1-2; d_call: .; v_call: TRBV7-3
cdr3_aa: CATSGSRDYTGELFF; cdr3_nt: TGTGCCACCAGTGGGTCGCGGGATTACACCGGGGAGCTGTTTTTT; clone_size: many; j_call: TRBJ2-2; d_call: .; v_call: TRBV24-1
cdr3_aa: CASSFLGETNEQFF; cdr3_nt: TGTGCCAGCAGTTTTTTGGGGGAGACCAATGAGCAGTTCTTC; clone_size: .; j_call: TRBJ2-1; d_call: .; v_call: TRBV12-3/TRBV12-4
cdr3_aa: CASSPSIGGNQPQHF; cdr3_nt: TGTGCCAGCTCACCAAGCATAGGGGGCAACCAGCCCCAGCATTTT; clone_size: .; j_call: TRBJ1-5; d_call: TRBD1; v_call: TRBV18
cdr3_aa: CASSGGQGGSNEKLFF; cdr3_nt: TGCGCCAGCAGCGGGGGACAGGGGGGAAGTAATGAAAAACTGTTTTTT; clone_size: .; j_call: TRBJ1-4; d_call: TRBD1; v_call: TRBV5-1
cdr3_aa: CAKDSGANTGELFF; cdr3_nt: TGTGCCAAGGATAGCGGGGCGAACACCGGGGAGCTGTTTTTT; clone_size: many; j_call: TRBJ2-2; d_call: TRBD2; v_call: TRBV7-9
cdr3_aa: CSSLAGVGTQYF; cdr3_nt: TGCAGCTCCTTAGCGGGAGTCGGGACCCAGTACTTC; clone_size: many; j_call: TRBJ2-5; d_call: TRBD2; v_call: TRBV29-1
cdr3_aa: CASQGQGAPNEKLFF; cdr3_nt: TGTGCCAGCCAAGGACAGGGGGCGCCTAATGAAAAACTGTTTTTT; clone_size: .; j_call: TRBJ1-4; d_call: TRBD1; v_call: TRBV25-1
cdr3_aa: CSARQLSNTGELFF; cdr3_nt: TGCAGTGCTAGACAGTTATCGAACACCGGGGAGCTGTTTTTT; clone_size: many; j_call: TRBJ2-2; d_call: .; v_call: TRBV20-1
cdr3_aa: CSVEELGLITEAFF; cdr3_nt: TGCAGCGTTGAAGAGCTGGGGCTGATCACTGAAGCTTTCTTT; clone_size: .; j_call: TRBJ1-1; d_call: .; v_call: TRBV29-1
cdr3_aa: CASSEGQGYNQPQHF; cdr3_nt: TGTGCCAGCAGTGAGGGACAGGGGTACAATCAGCCCCAGCATTTT; clone_size: many; j_call: TRBJ1-5; d_call: TRBD1; v_call: TRBV2
cdr3_aa: CSLGMTGNTGELFF; cdr3_nt: TGCAGCTTGGGCATGACAGGGAACACCGGGGAGCTGTTTTTT; clone_size: .; j_call: TRBJ2-2; d_call: .; v_call: TRBV29-1
cdr3_aa: CASNTGNGYTF; cdr3_nt: TGTGCCAGCAACACAGGAAATGGCTACACCTTC; clone_size: .; j_call: TRBJ1-2; d_call: .; v_call: TRBV12-3/TRBV12-4
cdr3_aa: CASSSNGGGVGYTF; cdr3_nt: TGTGCCAGCAGTTCCAACGGAGGGGGAGTCGGCTACACCTTC; clone_size: many; j_call: TRBJ1-2; d_call: .; v_call: TRBV27
cdr3_aa: CASSPFGTGKSTEAFF; cdr3_nt: TGTGCCAGCTCACCTTTTGGTACAGGCAAAAGTACTGAAGCTTTCTTT; clone_size: .; j_call: TRBJ1-1; d_call: .; v_call: TRBV12-3/TRBV12-4